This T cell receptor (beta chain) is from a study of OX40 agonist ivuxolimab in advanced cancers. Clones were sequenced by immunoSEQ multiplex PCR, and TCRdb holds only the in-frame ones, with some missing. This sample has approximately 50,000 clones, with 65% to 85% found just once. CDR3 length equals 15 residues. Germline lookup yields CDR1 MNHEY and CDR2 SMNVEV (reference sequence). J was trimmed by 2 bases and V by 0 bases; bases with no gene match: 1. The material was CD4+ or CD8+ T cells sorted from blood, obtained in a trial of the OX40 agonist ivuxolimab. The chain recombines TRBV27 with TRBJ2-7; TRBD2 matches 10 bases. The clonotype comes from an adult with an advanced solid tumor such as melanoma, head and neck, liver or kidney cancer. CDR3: CASSLSGLAAYEQYF. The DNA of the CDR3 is TGTGCCAGCAGTTTATCCGGACTAGCGGCCTACGAGCAGTACTTC.